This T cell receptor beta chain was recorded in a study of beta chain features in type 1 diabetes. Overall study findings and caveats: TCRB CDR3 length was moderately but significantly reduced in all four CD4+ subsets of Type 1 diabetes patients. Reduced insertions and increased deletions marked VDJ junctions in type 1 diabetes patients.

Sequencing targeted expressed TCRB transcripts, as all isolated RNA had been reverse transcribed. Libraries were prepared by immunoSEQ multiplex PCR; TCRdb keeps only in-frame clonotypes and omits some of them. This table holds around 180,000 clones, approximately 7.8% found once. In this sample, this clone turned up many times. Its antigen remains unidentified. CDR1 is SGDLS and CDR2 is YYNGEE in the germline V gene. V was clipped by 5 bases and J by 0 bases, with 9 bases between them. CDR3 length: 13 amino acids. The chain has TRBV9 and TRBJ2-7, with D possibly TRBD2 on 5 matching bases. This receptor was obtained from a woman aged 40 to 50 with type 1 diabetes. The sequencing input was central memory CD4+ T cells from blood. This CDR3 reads CASSYGSSYEQYF. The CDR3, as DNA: TGTGCCAGCAGTTATGGGAGCTCCTACGAGCAGTACTTC.